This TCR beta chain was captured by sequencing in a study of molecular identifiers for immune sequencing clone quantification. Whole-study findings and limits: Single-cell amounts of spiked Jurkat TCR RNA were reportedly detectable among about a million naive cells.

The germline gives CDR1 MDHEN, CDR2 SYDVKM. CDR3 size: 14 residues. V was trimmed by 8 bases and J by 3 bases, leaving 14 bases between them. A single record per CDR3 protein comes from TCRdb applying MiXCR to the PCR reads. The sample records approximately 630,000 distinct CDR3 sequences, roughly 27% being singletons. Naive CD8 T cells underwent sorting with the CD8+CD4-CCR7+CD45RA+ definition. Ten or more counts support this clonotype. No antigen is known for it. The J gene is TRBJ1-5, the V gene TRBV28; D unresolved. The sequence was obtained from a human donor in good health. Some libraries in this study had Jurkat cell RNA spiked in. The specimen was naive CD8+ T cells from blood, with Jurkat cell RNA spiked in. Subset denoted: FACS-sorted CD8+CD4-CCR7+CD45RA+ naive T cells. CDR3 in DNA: TGTGCCAGCGGCCCCGACACCTTCAATCAGCCCCAGCATTTT. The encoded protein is CASGPDTFNQPQHF.